This TCR beta chain emerged from a study of cytomegalovirus exposure and HLA in healthy donors. Concerning this clone: Antigen: not known.

Findings and limits, study-wide: Reports indicate that TCR beta sequences accurately predicted the HLA-A and HLA-B alleles of most subjects. A later analysis linked 15,000 to 20,000 TCR beta sequences to HLA alleles at 0.05 false discovery rate. The authors listed approximately 150 TCR beta chains as cytomegalovirus-associated.

Germline V gene lookup returns CDR1 SGHAT and CDR2 FQDESV (reference sequence). V was pared by 1 base and J by 5 bases, with 11 bases between. The CDR3 has 14 residues. The PCR was carried out with 60 Vbeta primers and 13 Jbeta primers. The protocol was immunoSEQ multiplex PCR, while the TCRdb copy is restricted to in-frame clones and leaves out a portion. The sample yields some 130,000 clones, roughly 80% seen once. The receptor was isolated from a man aged 25-45 years in good health and CMV-seronegative. Specimen: PBMCs. The V call is TRBV11-1, the J call TRBJ1-1; D ambiguous. This chain's CDR3 is CASSLGYTGTEAFF. CDR3 nucleotides: TGTGCCAGCAGCTTAGGTTACACGGGGACTGAAGCTTTCTTT. Drawing the rest from reference TRBV11-1 and TRBJ1-1, the complete variable domain is EAEVAQSPRYKITEKSQAVAFWCDPISGHATLYWYRQILGQGPELLVQFQDESVVDDSQLPKDRFSAERLKGVDSTLKIQPAELGDSAMYLCASSLGYTGTEAFFGQGTRLTVV.